This T cell receptor beta chain was obtained from a study of CD8 T cells in ankylosing spondylitis. Whole-study results and caveats: In the blood and synovial fluid of reactive arthritis, some motif variants had been previously reported. Reportedly, matched ankylosing spondylitis synovial fluid was significantly enriched for disease-linked clones. Peripheral blood held disease-linked clones only at relatively low frequency, and these were CD8+. There was a TCR beta motif, made of 7 or 8 highly homologous variants, that appeared characteristic of ankylosing spondylitis blood.

In regard to this clonotype: As yet, its antigen is unknown.

A quantitative 5'-RACE method, one with molecular barcodes, was used to make TCR beta libraries. Using its own MiXCR run on the 5' RACE reads, TCRdb lists one record per CDR3 protein. In the table there are hundreds of thousands of distinct CDR3 sequences, about a sixth of which are singletons. Per germline, CDR1 SQVTM and CDR2 ANQGSEA. This CDR3 is built from 15 residues. The junction had 8 bases not matched to a gene; V was cut back by 4 bases and J by 1 base. The sequence was collected from a male donor with ankylosing spondylitis. The sample consisted of blood, either unsorted or a sorted T cell fraction (not recorded which). The chain carries TRBV29-1 and TRBJ1-1; the match to TRBD1 covers 8 bases. The CDR3: CSVAQGAWGNTEAFF. The CDR3 DNA sequence: TGCAGCGTTGCCCAGGGGGCTTGGGGGAACACTGAAGCTTTCTTT.